The rows below give T cell receptor beta chains drawn from one sample of a study of cytomegalovirus exposure and HLA in healthy donors. This table comes from immunoSEQ multiplex PCR, and its TCRdb copy is limited to in-frame clones, with some not included. This table has around 140,000 clones, 70% to 80% appearing once. The sample comprised PBMCs. The source of these receptors is a woman aged 18-29 years in good health and CMV-seropositive. The CDR3 runs from the conserved cysteine through the conserved F or W. The D gene is left open where the match is weak. Clone size is stated in some rows and not others, as once, few, many or a class when expanded.

d_call j_call v_call clone_size cdr3_nt cdr3_aa
- TRBJ1-3 TRBV9 - TGTGCCAGCAGCGCCGGGATAAACACCATATATTTT CASSAGINTIYF
- TRBJ1-6 TRBV7-9 - TGTGCCAGCAGCTTAGCTTCGGGACTAAATTCACCCCTCCACTTT CASSLASGLNSPLHF
- TRBJ1-2 TRBV5-1 - TGCGCCAGCAGCTTGACGACAGGATATAACTATGGCTACACCTTC CASSLTTGYNYGYTF
- TRBJ1-3 TRBV7-9 - TGTGCCAGCAGCCTAACTCCGGGTGGAAACACCATATATTTT CASSLTPGGNTIYF
TRBD2 TRBJ2-2 TRBV18 - TGTGCCAGCTCACCATATGGACGGAAGACTAGCGGTACCCCCGGGGAGCTGTTTTTT CASSPYGRKTSGTPGELFF
- TRBJ2-7 TRBV27 - TGTGCCAGCAGTTTAGCGGGGGCGGAGACCTACGAGCAGTACTTC CASSLAGAETYEQYF
TRBD1 TRBJ2-1 TRBV14 once TGTGCCAGCAGCGAGGGCAGCTTAAACAGGGGGCGTATGTACAATGAGCAGTTCTTC CASSEGSLNRGRMYNEQFF
TRBD2 TRBJ2-2 TRBV30 - TGTGCCTGGGGGGGGACTAGCGGGGAGCTGTTTTTT CAWGGTSGELFF
- TRBJ2-1 TRBV5-5 - TGTGCCAGCAGCTTGGTGGGAGGGGGAGACTACAATGAGCAGTTCTTC CASSLVGGGDYNEQFF
TRBD1 TRBJ1-6 TRBV9 - TGTGCCAGCAGCGTTGGGACAGGAAGTTCACCCCTCCACTTT CASSVGTGSSPLHF
TRBD2 TRBJ2-5 TRBV9 - TGTGCCAGCAGCGTCGGGGGCGGGGGGCCGGGGGAGACCCAGTACTTC CASSVGGGGPGETQYF
- TRBJ1-4 TRBV18 - TGTGCCAGCTCACCCCAGCGGGGGATAAATGAAAAACTGTTTTTT CASSPQRGINEKLFF
TRBD2 TRBJ2-5 TRBV9 few TGTGCCAGCAGCCGGCTAAGCGGGGGGGCCCAAGAGACCCAGTACTTC CASSRLSGGAQETQYF
- TRBJ1-1 TRBV19 - TGTGCCAGTAGTATCGGGGTGAGCACTGAAGCTTTCTTT CASSIGVSTEAFF
TRBD1 TRBJ2-1 TRBV5-4 - TGTGCCAGCAGCTTGGTGGCAGGGGGTGGTGATGAGCAGTTCTTC CASSLVAGGGDEQFF
TRBD2 TRBJ2-3 TRBV29-1 - TGCAGCGTTAGAGCAGCGGGGGGGCCAGATACGCAGTATTTT CSVRAAGGPDTQYF